The 32 T cell receptor beta chains below were found in one sample sequenced in a study of shared clonotypes between healthy human individuals (dated by TCRdb to about 2020). The method was the immunoSEQ multiplex PCR assay. Held by TCRdb, this immuneACCESS table contains in-frame sequences only and omits some clones. Under half of the omission traces to an unresolved V gene where checked; the cause of the rest is unknown. The sample profile shows some 1 million clones; 75% of them were found once. Nearly 1.5% of the sample is held by the ten biggest clonotypes. Sequencing was performed on memory CD4+ T cells sorted from blood. The sample's cell subset or site label, in plain terms: CD45RA-negative fraction. These TCRs come from a young man in good health.

Concerning this clone itself: The sample carries other DNA sequences with the same CDR3. J is TRBJ2-1 and V is TRBV6-5; 12 nucleotides align to TRBD2. The V gene's germline CDR1 is MNHEY and CDR2 SVGAGI. The J segment lost 4 bases and the V segment lost 2 bases, leaving 3 bases of the junction unmatched. The CDR3 spans 16 residues. The CDR3 loop is CASSYLTSGGYNEQFF. CDR3 coding DNA: TGTGCCAGCAGTTACCTGACTAGCGGGGGATACAATGAGCAGTTCTTC.

The V call is TRBV5-4, the J call TRBJ1-3; tentatively, D is TRBD1 (5 bases). Germline CDR1 and CDR2: SGHNT and YYREEE (reference sequence). V lost 4 bases and J 6 bases, leaving 14 bases between the germline ends. CDR3 length: 14 residues. This CDR3 reads CASSGGLGANTIYF. The CDR3 DNA reads TGTGCCAGCAGCGGGGGACTGGGAGCAAACACCATATATTTT.

This clone was seen a handful of times. V usage is TRBV7-9 and J usage is TRBJ1-1; TRBD1 matches at 8 bases. This CDR3 comprises 15 residues. Trimming cost V 4 bases and J 0 bases; bases outside gene matches: 4. Germline V CDR1 and CDR2: SEHNR, FQNEAQ (reference sequence). The CDR3 DNA reads TGTGCCAGCAGCTCTAACAGGGGGGTGAACACTGAAGCTTTCTTT. Protein sequence: CASSSNRGVNTEAFF.

The rearrangement uses TRBV19 and TRBJ2-5; 10 nucleotides match TRBD2. The CDR3 sequence is 15 residues long. The junction had 9 bases not matched to a gene; V was cut back by 6 bases and J by 5 bases. Per germline, CDR1 LNHDA and CDR2 SQIVND (reference sequence). CDR3 sequence: CASRKAGGDGETQYF. The CDR3 coding sequence is TGTGCCAGTAGGAAAGCGGGGGGGGACGGGGAGACCCAGTACTTC. Full variable domain (remainder filled in from reference TRBV19 and TRBJ2-5): DGGITQSPKYLFRKEGQNVTLSCEQNLNHDAMYWYRQDPGQGLRLIYYSQIVNDFQKGDIAEGYSVSREKKESFPLTVTSAQKNPTAFYLCASRKAGGDGETQYFGPGTRLLVL.

This clone occurred many times. The chain has TRBV28 and TRBJ1-4; 11 bases map to TRBD1. Trimming at V came to 5 bases and at J to 2 bases, leaving 7 bases not matched to a gene. The length of the CDR3 is 17 residues. Germline assignment: CDR1 MDHEN and CDR2 SYDVKM. The CDR3 DNA reads as TGTGCCAGCAGTCCCGGGACAGGGGGTATGACTAATGAAAAACTGTTTTTT. Translation: CASSPGTGGMTNEKLFF. Filled out from reference TRBV28 and TRBJ1-4, the complete variable domain reads DVKVTQSSRYLVKRTGEKVFLECVQDMDHENMFWYRQDPGLGLRLIYFSYDVKMKEKGDIPEGYSVSREKKERFSLILESASTNQTSMYLCASSPGTGGMTNEKLFFGSGTQLSVL.

This rearrangement joins TRBV14 to TRBJ1-1; D remains unclear. This CDR3 is built from 19 residues. The V end lost 0 bases, the J end lost 0 bases, and 20 bases lay between the germline ends. Germline CDR1 is SGHDN and CDR2 is FVKESK. CDR3 coding DNA: TGTGCCAGCAGCCAAGATCAAGGCCCTCCGGGCCCCGTGAACACTGAAGCTTTCTTT. As protein: CASSQDQGPPGPVNTEAFF.

The table lists this clone with a few counts. The same CDR3 is also encoded by other DNA sequences in this sample. V and J are TRBV11-2 and TRBJ2-3, with unresolved D. V was cut by 0 bases and J by 3 bases, with 7 bases left in between. Germline loops: CDR1 SGHAT, CDR2 FQNNGV. The CDR3 has 14 residues. In nucleotides, the CDR3 is TGTGCCAGCAGCTTAGAAGGGTTGACAGATACGCAGTATTTT. Amino acids: CASSLEGLTDTQYF.

The V call is TRBV4-2, the J call TRBJ1-1; a possible D gene is TRBD1 (6 bases). The V gene's germline CDR1 is LGHNA and CDR2 YNFKEQ. V was trimmed by 5 bases and J by 1 base, leaving 11 bases between them. This CDR3 comprises 14 residues. The CDR3 reads CASSLDSRNTEAFF. The DNA of the CDR3 is TGTGCCAGCAGCTTGGACAGCCGGAACACTGAAGCTTTCTTT.

This clone was found many times. This sequence joins TRBV15 and TRBJ2-5; 7 positions match TRBD1. Per germline, CDR1 LNHNV and CDR2 YYDKDF (reference sequence). The trim removed 3 bases at V and 3 bases at J, leaving 10 bases unmatched. The CDR3 spans 16 residues. CDR3 region: CATSRKPSGTEETQYF. The CDR3 nucleotides read TGTGCCACCAGCAGGAAGCCCTCCGGGACAGAAGAGACCCAGTACTTC.

This chain links TRBV7-2 with TRBJ2-7, with TRBD2 matching over 12 bases. The CDR3 contains 17 residues. After removal of 1 base from V and 5 bases from J, the junction contained 9 bases not matched to a gene. CDR1 and CDR2 (germline): SGHTA, FQGNSA. The CDR3 sequence is CASSLDVSSGRANEQYF. The CDR3 DNA reads as TGTGCCAGCAGCTTAGATGTCTCTAGCGGGAGGGCAAACGAGCAGTACTTC.

V usage is TRBV4-3 and J usage is TRBJ1-6, with 9 bases identical to TRBD1. CDR3 length equals 17 residues. After removal of 2 bases from V and 8 bases from J, the junction contained 10 bases not matched to a gene. The V gene's germline CDR1 is LGHNA and CDR2 YSLEER. The CDR3: CASSQTYRGQVHSPLHF. The CDR3 DNA reads as TGCGCCAGCAGCCAAACCTACAGGGGGCAAGTCCATTCACCCCTCCACTTT.

The chain carries TRBV5-4 and TRBJ2-7, with 7 bases aligning to TRBD1. The CDR3 has 14 amino acids. Germline V gene lookup returns CDR1 SGHNT and CDR2 YYREEE (reference sequence). J lost 0 bases, V lost 5 bases, and 5 bases had no gene match. CDR3 bases: TGTGCCAGCAGGTCGGGACAGAGCTCCTACGAGCAGTACTTC. As protein: CASRSGQSSYEQYF. Full variable domain (missing parts from reference TRBV5-4 and TRBJ2-7): ETGVTQSPTHLIKTRGQQVTLRCSSQSGHNTVSWYQQALGQGPQFIFQYYREEENGRGNFPPRFSGLQFPNYSSELNVNALELDDSALYLCASRSGQSSYEQYFGPGTRLTVT.

This clone is a singleton in its sample. The J gene is TRBJ1-5, the V gene TRBV28, with 9 nucleotides matching TRBD1. This CDR3 has 17 residues. Per the germline V gene, CDR1 is MDHEN and CDR2 is SYDVKM. V was pared by 8 bases and J by 0 bases, with 11 bases of the junction left unmatched. This CDR3 is CASCSGQGVTSNQPQHF. The CDR3 coding sequence is TGTGCCAGCTGTTCGGGACAGGGAGTCACTAGCAATCAGCCCCAGCATTTT.

The rearrangement links TRBV7-8 to TRBJ1-5; D uncertain. The CDR3 extends over 15 amino acids. CDR1 and CDR2 (germline): SGHVS, FQNEAQ. Between the trimmed V and J ends, which lost 5 bases and 4 bases, there was a span of 15 bases. CDR3 amino acids: CASSPEFGLNQPQHF. DNA for the CDR3: TGTGCCAGCAGCCCTGAATTCGGTTTAAATCAGCCCCAGCATTTT. Supplemented by reference TRBV7-8 and TRBJ1-5, the full variable domain reads GAGVSQSPRYKVAKRGQDVALRCDPISGHVSLFWYQQALGQGPEFLTYFQNEAQLDKSGLPSDRFFAERPEGSVSTLKIQRTQQEDSAVYLCASSPEFGLNQPQHFGDGTRLSIL.

This clone was counted between two and nine times. The chain recombines TRBV7-6 with TRBJ1-6; 7 bases fit TRBD1. The CDR3 is made up of 16 amino acids. The germline CDR1 and CDR2 sequences are SGHVS and FNYEAQ. V dropped 1 base and J dropped 9; count of bases not matched to a gene: 9. CDR3 amino acids: CASSLGGQADISPLHF. Here the CDR3 DNA reads TGTGCCAGCAGCTTAGGTGGACAGGCGGATATTTCACCCCTCCACTTT.

CDR3: CASNQPTSGKRGEQFF. The CDR3 DNA sequence: TGCGCCAGCAACCAGCCCACTAGCGGGAAAAGGGGTGAGCAGTTCTTC. V is TRBV10-2 and J is TRBJ2-1, with 10 bases that match TRBD2. The CDR3 contains 16 residues. V shed 7 bases and J 9 bases; nucleotides not matched to a gene: 15. Germline V gene lookup returns CDR1 WSHSY and CDR2 SAAADI.

The chain joins TRBV10-1 to TRBJ1-1; D is ambiguous. The CDR3 runs to 16 residues. Per the germline V gene, CDR1 is WNHNN and CDR2 is SYGVQD (reference sequence). Deletions cut 0 bases from V and 3 bases from J, with 14 bases between. The CDR3 here is CASSESVRPGDTEAFF. Here the CDR3 DNA reads TGCGCCAGCAGTGAGTCGGTAAGGCCCGGGGACACTGAAGCTTTCTTT.

The chain combines TRBV10-3 with TRBJ2-3; 7 nucleotides agree with TRBD2. V shed 6 bases and J 3 bases; nucleotides not matched to a gene: 3. The CDR3 spans 13 residues. Germline V gives CDR1 ENHRY, CDR2 SYGVKD. The CDR3 DNA is TGTGCCATCAGGGGGGGGGAAACAGATACGCAGTATTTT. Translating it yields CAIRGGETDTQYF.

A few counts support this clone. V and J are TRBV6-5 and TRBJ1-5, with 8 bases aligning to TRBD1. This CDR3 has 14 amino acids. Germline assignment: CDR1 MNHEY and CDR2 SVGAGI. V was pared by 6 bases and J by 3 bases, with 4 bases of the junction left unmatched. The CDR3 sequence is CASRRQGFNQPQHF. CDR3 nucleotide sequence: TGTGCCAGCAGACGACAGGGGTTCAATCAGCCCCAGCATTTT.

The chain carries TRBV27 and TRBJ2-7; weak D call: TRBD2 (5 bases). This CDR3 region has 14 residues. Germline assignment: CDR1 MNHEY and CDR2 SMNVEV (reference sequence). Trimming cost V 4 bases and J 10 bases, with 20 bases left between them. As DNA, the CDR3 is TGTGCCAGCAGTTCCGCACTAGGTGGGCTACGACAGTACTTC. Translated: CASSSALGGLRQYF.

V is TRBV6-5 and J is TRBJ1-4; D perhaps matches TRBD1 (5 bases). The germline V gene has CDR1 MNHEY and CDR2 SVGAGI. V lost 8 bases, J lost 3 bases, and 7 bases lay in between. The CDR3 consists of 12 residues. This CDR3 is CASRGANEKLFF. CDR3 DNA sequence: TGTGCCAGCCGAGGGGCTAATGAAAAACTGTTTTTT.

This clone appeared a few times. CDR3 sequence (DNA): TGTGCCAGCAGAAAACGGGAGGGCCGAGATACGCAGTATTTT. It yields the protein CASRKREGRDTQYF. V gene TRBV2 combines with J gene TRBJ2-3, with 8 bases that match TRBD2. The V gene's germline CDR1 is SNHLY and CDR2 FYNNEI. V gave up 6 bases and J gave up 5 bases; unmatched junction bases: 7. The CDR3 spans 14 residues.

This clone was picked up a small number of times. The chain joins TRBV4-1 to TRBJ1-5; D perhaps matches TRBD1 (5 bases). This CDR3 has 15 residues. CDR1 and CDR2 (germline): MGHRA, YSYEKL. V was pared by 1 base and J by 4 bases, with 11 bases between. The CDR3 loop is CASSQVPGGNQPQHF. For the CDR3, the DNA is TGCGCCAGCAGCCAAGTCCCGGGGGGTAATCAGCCCCAGCATTTT.

The chain is built from TRBV7-2 and TRBJ2-1; 8 bases are a match to TRBD2. CDR1 SGHTA and CDR2 FQGNSA come from the germline V gene. V was clipped by 5 bases and J by 5 bases; unmatched bases: 11. This CDR3 comprises 16 residues. CDR3 sequence (DNA): TGTGCCAGCAGCCCACGGGGGATAGCGGGAAACAATGAGCAGTTCTTC. This translates into CASSPRGIAGNNEQFF.

V usage is TRBV5-1 and J usage is TRBJ1-4; D not certain. V was cut by 0 bases and J by 8 bases, with 11 bases left in between. Germline CDR1 reads SGHRS; CDR2 reads YFSETQ. CDR3 length equals 14 residues. CDR3 protein: CASSLEDPSEKLFF. In DNA form, the CDR3 reads TGCGCCAGCAGCTTGGAGGACCCAAGCGAAAAACTGTTTTTT.

This clone was detected a few times. J is TRBJ2-3 and V is TRBV11-3; TRBD2 is a possible D gene (6 bases). The V gene's germline CDR1 is SGHNT and CDR2 YENEEA. The CDR3 covers 14 residues. V lost 6 bases, J lost 0 bases, and 10 bases lay in between. The CDR3 protein is CASSVSGSTDTQYF. The CDR3, as DNA: TGTGCCAGCAGTGTCAGCGGGAGCACAGATACGCAGTATTTT.

J is TRBJ2-2 and V is TRBV18; TRBD2 agrees at 9 bases. V gave up 6 bases and J gave up 6 bases; unmatched junction bases: 11. This CDR3 spans 16 amino acids. The germline V gene has CDR1 KGHSH and CDR2 LQKENI. CDR3 in amino acids: CASSERGRAGAGELFF. The CDR3 DNA reads TGTGCCAGCTCCGAGCGCGGGAGGGCCGGCGCCGGGGAGCTGTTTTTT.

The V gene is TRBV5-5, the J gene TRBJ1-1, with D maybe TRBD1 (5 bases). V lost 5 bases to trimming and J lost 5 bases, with 16 bases between them. Germline-derived CDR1 and CDR2 are SGHKS and YYEKEE (reference sequence). This CDR3 has 14 residues. Written as DNA, the CDR3 is TGTGCCAGCAGTCTCGGGGACGGAGGAACTGAAGCTTTCTTT. This codes for CASSLGDGGTEAFF. Full variable domain (rest looked up from reference TRBV5-5 and TRBJ1-1): DAGVTQSPTHLIKTRGQQVTLRCSPISGHKSVSWYQQVLGQGPQFIFQYYEKEERGRGNFPDRFSARQFPNYSSELNVNALLLGDSALYLCASSLGDGGTEAFFGQGTRLTVV.

The chain is built from TRBV6-1 and TRBJ2-7, with unresolved D. Per germline, CDR1 MNHNS and CDR2 SASEGT. The V end was cut by 1 base, the J end by 0 bases, with 10 bases between. This CDR3 spans 15 amino acids. The CDR3, as DNA: TGTGCCAGCAGTGAAGACGGACGAAGCTCCTACGAGCAGTACTTC. Amino acid sequence: CASSEDGRSSYEQYF.

The chain is built from TRBV4-1 and TRBJ1-1; 7 bases are shared with TRBD1. V lost 4 bases, J lost 4 bases, and 9 bases stayed unmatched. The CDR3 sequence is 15 residues long. Germline CDR1 is MGHRA and CDR2 is YSYEKL. The CDR3 loop is CASSPTQGRSTEAFF. In DNA, the CDR3 is TGCGCCAGCAGCCCAACACAGGGGCGGAGCACTGAAGCTTTCTTT.

The chain is built from TRBV10-1 and TRBJ2-7, with TRBD1 matching over 7 bases. This CDR3 spans 15 amino acids. Germline V lookup: CDR1 WNHNN, CDR2 SYGVQD (reference sequence). V trimming: 4 bases; J trimming: 3 bases; junction bases outside the gene matches: 9. CDR3 sequence (DNA): TGCGCCAGCAGTGGAACCGGGACAGCGCTCTACGAGCAGTACTTC. Its protein is CASSGTGTALYEQYF.

This clone was seen repeatedly, ten times or more. J is TRBJ1-4 and V is TRBV10-2; D is ambiguous. V was cut by 6 bases and J by 7 bases, with 15 bases left in between. The CDR3 has 14 amino acids. Germline V CDR1 and CDR2: WSHSY, SAAADI. CDR3 region: CASSMSLVGEKLFF. The DNA of the CDR3 is TGCGCCAGCAGCATGTCGCTTGTGGGTGAAAAACTGTTTTTT.